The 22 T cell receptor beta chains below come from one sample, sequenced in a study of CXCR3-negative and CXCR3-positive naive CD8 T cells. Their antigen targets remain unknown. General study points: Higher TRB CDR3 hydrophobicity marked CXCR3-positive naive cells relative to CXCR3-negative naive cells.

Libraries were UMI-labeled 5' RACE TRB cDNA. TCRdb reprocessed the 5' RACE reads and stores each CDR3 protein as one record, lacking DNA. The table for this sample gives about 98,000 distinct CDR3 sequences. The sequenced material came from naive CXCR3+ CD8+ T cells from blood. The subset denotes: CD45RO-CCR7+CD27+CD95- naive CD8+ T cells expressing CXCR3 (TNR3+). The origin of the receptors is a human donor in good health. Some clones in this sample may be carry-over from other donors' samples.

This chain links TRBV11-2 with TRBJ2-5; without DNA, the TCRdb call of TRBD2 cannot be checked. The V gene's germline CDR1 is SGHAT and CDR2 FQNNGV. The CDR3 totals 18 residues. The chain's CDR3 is CASSLAVLAGGPQETQYF. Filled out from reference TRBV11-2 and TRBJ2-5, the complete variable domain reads EAGVAQSPRYKIIEKRQSVAFWCNPISGHATLYWYQQILGQGPKLLIQFQNNGVVDDSQLPKDRFSAERLKGVDSTLKIQPAKLEDSAVYLCASSLAVLAGGPQETQYFGPGTRLLVL.

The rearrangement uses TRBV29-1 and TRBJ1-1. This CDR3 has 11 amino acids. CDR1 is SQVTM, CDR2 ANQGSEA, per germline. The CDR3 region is CSVDWRTEAFF.

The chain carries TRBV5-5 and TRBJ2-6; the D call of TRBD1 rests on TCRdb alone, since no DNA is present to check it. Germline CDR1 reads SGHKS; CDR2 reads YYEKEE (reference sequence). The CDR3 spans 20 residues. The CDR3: CASSFSVRRQGATGANVLTF. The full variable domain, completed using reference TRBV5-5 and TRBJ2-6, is DAGVTQSPTHLIKTRGQQVTLRCSPISGHKSVSWYQQVLGQGPQFIFQYYEKEERGRGNFPDRFSARQFPNYSSELNVNALLLGDSALYLCASSFSVRRQGATGANVLTFGAGSRLTVL.

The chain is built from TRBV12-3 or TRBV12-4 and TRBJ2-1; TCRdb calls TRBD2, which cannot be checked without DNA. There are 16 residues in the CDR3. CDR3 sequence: CASSPSVGTSGNEQFF.

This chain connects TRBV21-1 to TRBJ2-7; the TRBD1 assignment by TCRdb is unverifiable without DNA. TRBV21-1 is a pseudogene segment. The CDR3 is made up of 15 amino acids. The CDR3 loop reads CASSNRQGNSYEQYF.

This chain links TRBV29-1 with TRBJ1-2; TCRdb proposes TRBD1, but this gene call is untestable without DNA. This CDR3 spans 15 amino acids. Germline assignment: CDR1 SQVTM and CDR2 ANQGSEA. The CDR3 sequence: CSVVGGGQANYGYTF.

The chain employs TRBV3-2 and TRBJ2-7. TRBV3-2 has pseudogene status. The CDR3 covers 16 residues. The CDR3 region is CASSQDTRQLTYEQYF.

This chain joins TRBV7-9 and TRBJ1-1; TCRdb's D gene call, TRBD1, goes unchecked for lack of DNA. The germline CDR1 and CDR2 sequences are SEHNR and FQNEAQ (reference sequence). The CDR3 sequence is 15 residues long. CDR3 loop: CASSLPAESGTEAFF.

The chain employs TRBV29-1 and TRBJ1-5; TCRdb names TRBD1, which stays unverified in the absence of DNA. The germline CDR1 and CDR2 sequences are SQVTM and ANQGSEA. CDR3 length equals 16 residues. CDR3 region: CSVEDWGLPFNQPQHF.

The CDR3 region is CASSLLGSGGTTDTQYF. This chain connects TRBV7-6 to TRBJ2-3; as DNA is missing, the TRBD2 call by TCRdb cannot be tested. The CDR3 has 17 amino acids. The germline CDR1 and CDR2 sequences are SGHVS and FNYEAQ.

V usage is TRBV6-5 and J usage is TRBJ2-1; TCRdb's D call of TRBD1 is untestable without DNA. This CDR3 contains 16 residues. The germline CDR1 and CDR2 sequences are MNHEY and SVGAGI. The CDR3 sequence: CASSYDSRGYKHEQFF.

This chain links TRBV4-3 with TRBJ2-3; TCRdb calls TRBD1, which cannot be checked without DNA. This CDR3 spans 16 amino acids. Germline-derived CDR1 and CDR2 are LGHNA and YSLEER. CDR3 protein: CASSLGSGSPTDTQYF.

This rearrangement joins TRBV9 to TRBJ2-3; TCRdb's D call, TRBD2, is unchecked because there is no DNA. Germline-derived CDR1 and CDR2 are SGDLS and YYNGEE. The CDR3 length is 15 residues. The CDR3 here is CASSAGLADPDTQYF.

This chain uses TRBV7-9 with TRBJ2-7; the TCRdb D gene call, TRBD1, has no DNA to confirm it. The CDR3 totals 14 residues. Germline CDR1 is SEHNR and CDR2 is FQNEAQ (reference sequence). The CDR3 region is CASSWRDSSYEQYF. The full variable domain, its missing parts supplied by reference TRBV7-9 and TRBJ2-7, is DTGVSQNPRHKITKRGQNVTFRCDPISEHNRLYWYRQTLGQGPEFLTYFQNEAQLEKSRLLSDRFSAERPKGSFSTLEIQRTEQGDSAMYLCASSWRDSSYEQYFGPGTRLTVT.

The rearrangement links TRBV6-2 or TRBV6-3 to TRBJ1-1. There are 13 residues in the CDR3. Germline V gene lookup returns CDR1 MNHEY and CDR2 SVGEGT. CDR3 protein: CASSYVAGPEAFF.

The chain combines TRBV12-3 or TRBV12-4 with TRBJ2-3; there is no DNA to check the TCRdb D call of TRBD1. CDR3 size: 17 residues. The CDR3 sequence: CASSGRDRGQSTDTQYF.

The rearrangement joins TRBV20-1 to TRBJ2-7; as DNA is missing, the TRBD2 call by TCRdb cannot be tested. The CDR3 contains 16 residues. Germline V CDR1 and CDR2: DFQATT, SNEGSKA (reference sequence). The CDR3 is CSARPTRPGLADEQYF.

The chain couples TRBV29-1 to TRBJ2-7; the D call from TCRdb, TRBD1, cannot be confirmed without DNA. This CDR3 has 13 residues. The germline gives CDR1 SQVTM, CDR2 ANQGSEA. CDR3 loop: CSVVVQGLPEQYF.

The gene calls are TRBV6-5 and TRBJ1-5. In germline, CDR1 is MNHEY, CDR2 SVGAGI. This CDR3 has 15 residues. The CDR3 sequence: CASSYSSQGGQPQHF.

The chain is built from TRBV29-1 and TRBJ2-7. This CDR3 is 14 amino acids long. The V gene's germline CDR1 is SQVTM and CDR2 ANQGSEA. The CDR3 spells CSVGSNVDGNEQYF.

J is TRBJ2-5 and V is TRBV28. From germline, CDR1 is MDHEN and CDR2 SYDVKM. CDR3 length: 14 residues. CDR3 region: CASSFAAYQETQYF. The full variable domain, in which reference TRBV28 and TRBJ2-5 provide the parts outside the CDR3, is DVKVTQSSRYLVKRTGEKVFLECVQDMDHENMFWYRQDPGLGLRLIYFSYDVKMKEKGDIPEGYSVSREKKERFSLILESASTNQTSMYLCASSFAAYQETQYFGPGTRLLVL.

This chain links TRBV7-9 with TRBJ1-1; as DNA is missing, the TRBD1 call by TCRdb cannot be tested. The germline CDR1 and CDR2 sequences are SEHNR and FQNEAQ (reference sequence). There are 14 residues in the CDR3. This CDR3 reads CASTKTGMNTEAFF.